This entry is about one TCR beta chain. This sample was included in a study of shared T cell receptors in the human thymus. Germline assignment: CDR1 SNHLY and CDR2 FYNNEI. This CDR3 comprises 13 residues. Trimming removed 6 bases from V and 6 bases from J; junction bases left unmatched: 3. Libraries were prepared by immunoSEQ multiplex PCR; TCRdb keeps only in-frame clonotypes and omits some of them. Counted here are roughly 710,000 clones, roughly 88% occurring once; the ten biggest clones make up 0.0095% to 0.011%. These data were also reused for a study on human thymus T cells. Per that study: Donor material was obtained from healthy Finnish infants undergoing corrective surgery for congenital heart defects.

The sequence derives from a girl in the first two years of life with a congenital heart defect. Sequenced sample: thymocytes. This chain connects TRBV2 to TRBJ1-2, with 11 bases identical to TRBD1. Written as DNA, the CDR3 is TGTGCCAGCAGGGGACAGGGGGGTGATGGCTACACCTTC. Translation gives CASRGQGGDGYTF. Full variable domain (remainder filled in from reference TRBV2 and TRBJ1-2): EPEVTQTPSHQVTQMGQEVILRCVPISNHLYFYWYRQILGQKVEFLVSFYNNEISEKSEIFDDQFSVERPDGSNFTLKIRSTKLEDSAMYFCASRGQGGDGYTFGSGTRLTVV.